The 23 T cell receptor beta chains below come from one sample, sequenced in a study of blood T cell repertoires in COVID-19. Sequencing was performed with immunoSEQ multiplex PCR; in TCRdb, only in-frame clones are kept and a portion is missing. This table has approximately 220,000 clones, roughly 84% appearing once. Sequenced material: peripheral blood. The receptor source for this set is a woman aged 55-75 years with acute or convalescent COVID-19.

The CDR3 sequence is CASSQVELDRGYGYTF. CDR3 nucleotide sequence: TGTGCCAGCAGCCAAGTCGAGTTGGACAGGGGCTATGGCTACACCTTC. This chain uses TRBV4-2 with TRBJ1-2, with TRBD1 matching over 9 bases. Germline lookup yields CDR1 LGHNA and CDR2 YNFKEQ. CDR3 length: 16 residues. Unmatched junction bases numbered 7, after V lost 1 base and J lost 4 bases.

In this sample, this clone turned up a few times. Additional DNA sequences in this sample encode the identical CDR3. The CDR3 spells CASSFTGGNYGYTF. As DNA, the CDR3 is TGTGCCAGCAGTTTCACAGGGGGTAACTATGGCTACACCTTC. The gene calls are TRBV28 and TRBJ1-2; 8 positions match TRBD1. CDR3 length: 14 amino acids. J lost 1 base, V lost 3 bases, and 1 base had no gene match. The germline gives CDR1 MDHEN, CDR2 SYDVKM.

The CDR3 region is CASSLETGSTNEKLFF. CDR3 in DNA: TGTGCCAGCAGCTTAGAGACAGGGAGTACTAATGAAAAACTGTTTTTT. The V gene is TRBV7-2, the J gene TRBJ1-4, with 7 nucleotides matching TRBD1. Germline-derived CDR1 and CDR2 are SGHTA and FQGNSA. V lost 1 base to trimming and J lost 2 bases; unmatched junction nucleotides: 4. The CDR3 has 16 amino acids.

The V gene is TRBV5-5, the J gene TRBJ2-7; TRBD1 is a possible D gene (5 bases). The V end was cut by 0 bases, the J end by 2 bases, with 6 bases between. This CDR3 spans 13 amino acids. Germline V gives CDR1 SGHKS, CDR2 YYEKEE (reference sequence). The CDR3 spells CASSLAGPYEQYF. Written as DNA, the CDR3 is TGTGCCAGCAGCTTGGCAGGGCCCTACGAGCAGTACTTC.

In DNA, the CDR3 is TGTGCCAGCAGCCACAGGGACCGGGCCACTGAAGCTTTCTTT. Encoded protein: CASSHRDRATEAFF. The chain is built from TRBV7-9 and TRBJ1-1, with D possibly TRBD1 on 6 matching bases. V was pared by 5 bases and J by 4 bases, with 14 bases between. There are 14 residues in the CDR3. Germline assignment: CDR1 SEHNR and CDR2 FQNEAQ (reference sequence).

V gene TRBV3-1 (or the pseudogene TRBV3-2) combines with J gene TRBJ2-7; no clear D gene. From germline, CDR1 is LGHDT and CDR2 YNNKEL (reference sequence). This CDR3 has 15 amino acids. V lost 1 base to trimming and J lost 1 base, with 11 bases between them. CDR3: CASSQGPVFSYEQYF. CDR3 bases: TGTGCCAGCAGCCAAGGTCCAGTGTTTTCCTACGAGCAGTACTTC.

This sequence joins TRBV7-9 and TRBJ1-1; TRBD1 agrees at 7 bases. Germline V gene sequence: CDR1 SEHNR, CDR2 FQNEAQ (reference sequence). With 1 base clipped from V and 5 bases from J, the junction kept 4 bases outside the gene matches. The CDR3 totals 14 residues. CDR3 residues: CASSLGTGKTEAFF. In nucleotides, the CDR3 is TGTGCCAGCAGCTTAGGGACAGGAAAGACTGAAGCTTTCTTT.

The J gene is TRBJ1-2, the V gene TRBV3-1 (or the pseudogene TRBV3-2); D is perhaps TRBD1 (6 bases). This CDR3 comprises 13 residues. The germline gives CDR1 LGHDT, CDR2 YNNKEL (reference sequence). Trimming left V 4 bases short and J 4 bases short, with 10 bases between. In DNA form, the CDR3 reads TGTGCCAGCAGCCCCGGACAGCTCTATGGCTACACCTTC. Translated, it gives CASSPGQLYGYTF.

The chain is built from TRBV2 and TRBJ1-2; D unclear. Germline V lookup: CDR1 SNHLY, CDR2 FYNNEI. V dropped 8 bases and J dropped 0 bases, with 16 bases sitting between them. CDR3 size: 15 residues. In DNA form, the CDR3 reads TGTGCCAGCTCTATCATGGGCTTAGCTAACTATGGCTACACCTTC. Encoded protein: CASSIMGLANYGYTF.

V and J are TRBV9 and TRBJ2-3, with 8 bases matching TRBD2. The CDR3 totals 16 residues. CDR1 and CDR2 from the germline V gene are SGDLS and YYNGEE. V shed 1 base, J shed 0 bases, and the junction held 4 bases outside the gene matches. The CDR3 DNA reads TGTGCCAGCAGCGTAACCAGCGGGAGAAGCACAGATACGCAGTATTTT. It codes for CASSVTSGRSTDTQYF. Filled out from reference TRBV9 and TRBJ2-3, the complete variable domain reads DSGVTQTPKHLITATGQRVTLRCSPRSGDLSVYWYQQSLDQGLQFLIQYYNGEERAKGNILERFSAQQFPDLHSELNLSSLELGDSALYFCASSVTSGRSTDTQYFGPGTRLTVL.

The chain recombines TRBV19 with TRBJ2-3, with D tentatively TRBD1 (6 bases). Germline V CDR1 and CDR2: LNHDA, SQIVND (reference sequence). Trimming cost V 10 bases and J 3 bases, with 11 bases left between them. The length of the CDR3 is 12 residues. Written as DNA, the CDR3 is TGTGCCACCTGGACAGAAACAGATACGCAGTATTTT. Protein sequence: CATWTETDTQYF.

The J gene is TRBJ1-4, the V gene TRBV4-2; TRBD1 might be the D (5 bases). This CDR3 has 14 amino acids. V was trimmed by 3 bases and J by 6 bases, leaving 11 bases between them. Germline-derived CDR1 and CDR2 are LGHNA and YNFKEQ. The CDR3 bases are TGTGCCAGCAGCCAGACTCAAGGGGATGAAAAACTGTTTTTT. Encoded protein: CASSQTQGDEKLFF.

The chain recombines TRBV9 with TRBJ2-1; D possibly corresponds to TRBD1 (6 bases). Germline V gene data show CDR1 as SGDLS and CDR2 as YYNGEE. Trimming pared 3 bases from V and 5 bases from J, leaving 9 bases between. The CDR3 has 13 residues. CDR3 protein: CASSDRQDNEQFF. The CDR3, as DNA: TGTGCCAGCAGCGACAGACAGGACAATGAGCAGTTCTTC.

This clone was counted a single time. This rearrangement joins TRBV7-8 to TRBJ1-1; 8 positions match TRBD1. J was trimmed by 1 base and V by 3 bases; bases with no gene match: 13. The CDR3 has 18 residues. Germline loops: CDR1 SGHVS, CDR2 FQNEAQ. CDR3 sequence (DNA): TGTGCCAGCAGCTTCGAGCGGCGGCAGGGGGCGCGGAACACTGAAGCTTTCTTT. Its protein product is CASSFERRQGARNTEAFF.

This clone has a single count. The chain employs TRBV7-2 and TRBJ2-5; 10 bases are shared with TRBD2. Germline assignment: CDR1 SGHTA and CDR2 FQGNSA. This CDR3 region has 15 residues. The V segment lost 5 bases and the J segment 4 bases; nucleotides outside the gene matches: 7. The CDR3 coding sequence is TGTGCCAGCAGCACGAGCGGGGGGGCAGGAGAGACCCAGTACTTC. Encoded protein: CASSTSGGAGETQYF.

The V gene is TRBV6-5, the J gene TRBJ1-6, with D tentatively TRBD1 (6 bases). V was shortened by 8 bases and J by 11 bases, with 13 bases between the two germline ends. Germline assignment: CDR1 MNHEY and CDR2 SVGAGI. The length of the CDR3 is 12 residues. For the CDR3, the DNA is TGTGCCAGCGGCCCGACAGGAACACCCCTCCACTTT. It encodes CASGPTGTPLHF.

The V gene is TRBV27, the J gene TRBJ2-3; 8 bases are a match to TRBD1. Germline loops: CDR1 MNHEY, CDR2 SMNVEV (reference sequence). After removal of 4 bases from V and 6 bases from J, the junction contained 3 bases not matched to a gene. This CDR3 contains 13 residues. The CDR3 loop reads CASSWTGTDTQYF. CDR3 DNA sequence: TGTGCCAGCAGTTGGACAGGGACGGATACGCAGTATTTT.

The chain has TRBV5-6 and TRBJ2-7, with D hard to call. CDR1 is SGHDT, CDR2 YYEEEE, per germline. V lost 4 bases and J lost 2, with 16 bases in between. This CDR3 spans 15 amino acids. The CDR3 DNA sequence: TGTGCCAGCAGCCCAATTTCGGGTAACCCCTACGAGCAGTACTTC. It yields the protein CASSPISGNPYEQYF. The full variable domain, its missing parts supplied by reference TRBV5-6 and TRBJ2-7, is DAGVTQSPTHLIKTRGQQVTLRCSPKSGHDTVSWYQQALGQGPQFIFQYYEEEERQRGNFPDRFSGHQFPNYSSELNVNALLLGDSALYLCASSPISGNPYEQYFGPGTRLTVT.

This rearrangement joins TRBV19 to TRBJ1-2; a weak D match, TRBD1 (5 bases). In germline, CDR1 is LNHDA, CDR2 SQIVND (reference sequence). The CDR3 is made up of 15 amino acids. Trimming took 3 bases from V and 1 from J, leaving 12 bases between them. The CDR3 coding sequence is TGTGCCAGTAGTATTGTTGGGACTGGTAACTATGGCTACACCTTC. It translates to CASSIVGTGNYGYTF.

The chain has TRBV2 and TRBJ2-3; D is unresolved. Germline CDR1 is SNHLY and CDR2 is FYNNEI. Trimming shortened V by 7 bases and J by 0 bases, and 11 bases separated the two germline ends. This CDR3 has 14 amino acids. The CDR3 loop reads CASKVTSSTDTQYF. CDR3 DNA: TGTGCCAGCAAGGTGACTTCTAGCACAGATACGCAGTATTTT. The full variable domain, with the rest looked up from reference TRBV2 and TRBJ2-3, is EPEVTQTPSHQVTQMGQEVILRCVPISNHLYFYWYRQILGQKVEFLVSFYNNEISEKSEIFDDQFSVERPDGSNFTLKIRSTKLEDSAMYFCASKVTSSTDTQYFGPGTRLTVL.

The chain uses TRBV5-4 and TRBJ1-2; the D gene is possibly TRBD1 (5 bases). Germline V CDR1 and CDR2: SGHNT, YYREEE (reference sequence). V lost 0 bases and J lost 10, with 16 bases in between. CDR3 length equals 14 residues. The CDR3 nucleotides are TGTGCCAGCAGCTTGGTTGTAGGGGAGGGCTCCTACACCTTC. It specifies CASSLVVGEGSYTF.

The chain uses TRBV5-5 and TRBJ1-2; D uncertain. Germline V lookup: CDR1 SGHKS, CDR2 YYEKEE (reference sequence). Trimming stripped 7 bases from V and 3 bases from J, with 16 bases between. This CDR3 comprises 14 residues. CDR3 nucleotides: TGTGCCAGCGCCCAGTCAACAGAACACTATGGCTACACCTTC. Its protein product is CASAQSTEHYGYTF.

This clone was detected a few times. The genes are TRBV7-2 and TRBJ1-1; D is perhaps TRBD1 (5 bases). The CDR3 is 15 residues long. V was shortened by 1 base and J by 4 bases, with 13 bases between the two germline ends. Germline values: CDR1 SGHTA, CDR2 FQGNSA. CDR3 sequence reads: CASSLDRGSSTEAFF. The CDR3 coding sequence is TGTGCCAGCAGCTTAGATCGGGGGTCGAGCACTGAAGCTTTCTTT. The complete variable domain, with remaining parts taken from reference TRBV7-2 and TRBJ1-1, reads GAGVSQSPSNKVTEKGKDVELRCDPISGHTALYWYRQSLGQGLEFLIYFQGNSAPDKSGLPSDRFSAERTGGSVSTLTIQRTQQEDSAVYLCASSLDRGSSTEAFFGQGTRLTVV.